The 26 T cell receptor beta chains presented below share a single source sample, sequenced in a study of vaccination and CD4 T cells after COVID-19. Their recognized antigens are unknown. Regarding treatment: roughly ten-day PBMC culture with coronavirus spike peptide pools or control peptides (ViraFEST assay). The Oncomine TCR Beta short-read assay was what sequenced the DNA obtained from cultured CD4+ T cells. MiXCR, applied by TCRdb to the PCR reads, yields one record per CDR3 protein. Seen here are approximately 17,000 distinct CDR3 sequences, less than 50% observed once, and the top ten hold around 11%. The material sequenced was CD4+ T cells from blood, cultured in vitro. These receptors came from a human donor who had recovered from COVID-19.

The V gene is TRBV28, the J gene TRBJ2-7; TRBD1 aligns across 8 bases. V lost 6 bases to trimming and J lost 2 bases; unmatched junction nucleotides: 12. The CDR3 runs to 16 residues. Germline CDR1 MDHEN, CDR2 SYDVKM. The CDR3 is CASSPIGQGKTYEQYF. CDR3 coding DNA: TGTGCCAGCAGCCCAATTGGACAGGGTAAAACCTACGAGCAGTACTTC.

This clonotype was observed a few times. This sequence joins TRBV5-6 and TRBJ2-2; 8 bases fit TRBD2. Germline V gene data show CDR1 as SGHDT and CDR2 as YYEEEE. V shed 7 bases, J shed 1 base, and the junction held 6 bases outside the gene matches. This CDR3 is 15 amino acids long. In DNA, the CDR3 is TGTGCCAGCCACCTCCTAGCGGGGAACACCGGGGAGCTGTTTTTT. Its translation: CASHLLAGNTGELFF. The whole variable domain, remainder taken from reference TRBV5-6 and TRBJ2-2, is DAGVTQSPTHLIKTRGQQVTLRCSPKSGHDTVSWYQQALGQGPQFIFQYYEEEERQRGNFPDRFSGHQFPNYSSELNVNALLLGDSALYLCASHLLAGNTGELFFGEGSRLTVL.

This chain joins TRBV2 and TRBJ1-5; D is uncertain. The CDR3 spans 15 residues. The V end lost 7 bases, the J end lost 2 bases, and 15 bases lay between the germline ends. CDR1 and CDR2 from the germline V gene are SNHLY and FYNNEI. CDR3 region: CASNDPKAGNQPQHF. CDR3 sequence (DNA): TGTGCCAGCAACGATCCCAAGGCAGGCAATCAGCCCCAGCATTTT.

The V call is TRBV28, the J call TRBJ1-2; no reliable D call. Germline CDR1 and CDR2: MDHEN and SYDVKM. V lost 2 bases, J lost 7 bases, and 14 bases lay in between. The CDR3 runs to 14 residues. CDR3 coding DNA: TGTGCCAGCAGTTTAGTTGGCATAATTGGTGGCTACACCTTC. Translating it yields CASSLVGIIGGYTF.

The V call is TRBV21-1, the J call TRBJ2-7; the table's D gene call, TRBD2, was not cross checked with the DNA. TRBV21-1 corresponds to a pseudogene. CDR3 length equals 16 residues. Written as DNA, the CDR3 is TGTGCCAGCAGCAGAGGGGGGGGACTAGCGACCTACGAGCAGTACTTC. Translation gives CASSRGGGLATYEQYF.

This chain uses TRBV19 with TRBJ1-3, with 10 bases that match TRBD1. Germline CDR1 is LNHDA and CDR2 is SQIVND (reference sequence). V was pared by 8 bases and J by 0 bases, with 7 bases of the junction left unmatched. CDR3 length equals 16 residues. CDR3 in amino acids: CASDLGQGYSGNTIYF. In DNA form, the CDR3 reads TGTGCCAGTGACTTGGGACAGGGGTACTCTGGAAACACCATATATTTT.

This clonotype was observed a handful of times. CDR3 sequence: CASSFLADTDTQYF. CDR3 in DNA: TGTGCCAGTAGTTTTCTAGCGGACACAGATACGCAGTATTTT. The chain has TRBV19 and TRBJ2-3, with TRBD2 matching 7 bases. V trimming: 5 bases; J trimming: 2 bases; junction bases outside the gene matches: 4. Germline V gene sequence: CDR1 LNHDA, CDR2 SQIVND (reference sequence). The CDR3 sequence is 14 residues long.

The V and J genes are TRBV7-2 and TRBJ2-5; 11 bases are a match to TRBD2. Trimming took 3 bases from V and 4 from J; bases not matched to a gene: 1. The CDR3 length is 14 residues. Germline V CDR1 and CDR2: SGHTA, FQGNSA. The CDR3 bases are TGTGCCAGCAGCTTTGGACTAGCGGGAGAGACCCAGTACTTC. Translated, it gives CASSFGLAGETQYF.

The chain employs TRBV6-1 and TRBJ1-1; 7 nucleotides align to TRBD1. The CDR3 sequence is 13 residues long. V dropped 6 bases and J dropped 3; count of bases not matched to a gene: 4. Germline CDR1 MNHNS, CDR2 SASEGT. The chain's CDR3 is CASRSDRDTEAFF. The CDR3 DNA follows: TGTGCCAGCAGAAGTGACAGGGACACTGAAGCTTTCTTT.

The chain recombines TRBV6-1 with TRBJ2-7; TRBD2 agrees at 12 bases. CDR3 length equals 16 residues. Germline CDR1 reads MNHNS; CDR2 reads SASEGT. The junction had 10 bases not matched to a gene; V was cut back by 5 bases and J by 5 bases. In nucleotides, the CDR3 is TGTGCCAGCAGTCCTGGACTAGCGGGAAAACTAGACGAGCAGTACTTC. Translating gives CASSPGLAGKLDEQYF.

This clonotype was counted only a few times. V gene TRBV27 combines with J gene TRBJ2-5; TRBD2 aligns across 10 bases. This CDR3 region has 14 residues. V lost 4 bases, J lost 4 bases, and 3 bases stayed unmatched. Germline assignment: CDR1 MNHEY and CDR2 SMNVEV (reference sequence). The chain's CDR3 is CASSSSGRRETQYF. The CDR3 bases are TGTGCCAGCAGTTCTAGCGGGAGAAGAGAGACCCAGTACTTC.

The chain has TRBV11-2 and TRBJ2-7; no definite D call. CDR1 is SGHAT, CDR2 FQNNGV, per germline. Trimming removed 3 bases at V and 5 bases at J, with 17 bases between. The CDR3 totals 15 residues. CDR3 in DNA: TGTGCCAGCAGCTTCCTTTTTATCCGGGCGGACGAGCAGTACTTC. Amino acid sequence: CASSFLFIRADEQYF.

This clonotype turned up a few times. CDR3 bases: TGTGCCAGCAGCTTCTCCCGTGCGAACACCGGGGAGCTGTTTTTT. The encoded protein is CASSFSRANTGELFF. The chain links TRBV7-9 to TRBJ2-2; D unclear. CDR1 is SEHNR and CDR2 is FQNEAQ in the germline V gene (reference sequence). The CDR3 has 15 amino acids. Trimming shortened V by 3 bases and J by 0 bases, and 8 bases separated the two germline ends.

The chain has TRBV11-3 and TRBJ2-2; D is unclear. This CDR3 has 14 residues. In germline, CDR1 is SGHNT, CDR2 YENEEA. V lost 4 bases, J lost 0 bases, and 6 bases lay in between. As DNA, the CDR3 is TGTGCCAGCAGCTCCGAAACGAACACCGGGGAGCTGTTTTTT. Translation: CASSSETNTGELFF.

The rearrangement joins TRBV7-8 to TRBJ2-7, with D perhaps TRBD2 (5 bases). The CDR3 totals 15 residues. The V and J ends lost 2 bases and 4 bases respectively, with 15 bases between them. Germline CDR1 reads SGHVS; CDR2 reads FQNEAQ. The CDR3 nucleotides read TGTGCCAGCAGCTTAAGGCCTCTTACGGGGTACGAGCAGTACTTC. It yields the protein CASSLRPLTGYEQYF.

This clonotype came up a few times. The V call is TRBV2, the J call TRBJ1-1; D may be TRBD1 (5 bases). V lost 6 bases and J 11 bases, leaving 16 bases between the germline ends. This CDR3 spans 12 amino acids. Germline V gene lookup returns CDR1 SNHLY and CDR2 FYNNEI. The CDR3 region has the DNA TGTGCCAGCAGGGAAAGGGGTATGAGGGCTTTCTTT. Its protein is CASRERGMRAFF.

The chain recombines TRBV20-1 with TRBJ2-1; 12 nucleotides agree with TRBD2. Germline-derived CDR1 and CDR2 are DFQATT and SNEGSKA (reference sequence). The V and J ends lost 5 bases and 9 bases, in that order; junction bases with no gene match: 11. The CDR3 has 15 residues. CDR3 amino acids: CSAAKTSGSLFEQFF. In nucleotides, the CDR3 is TGCAGTGCTGCAAAGACTAGCGGGAGCTTGTTTGAGCAGTTCTTC.

This chain uses TRBV5-1 with TRBJ2-2; 10 bases match TRBD2. V shed 4 bases and J 3 bases; nucleotides not matched to a gene: 3. CDR1 is SGHRS and CDR2 is YFSETQ in the germline V gene. The CDR3 length is 15 residues. The CDR3 nucleotides are TGCGCCAGCAGCAGCGGGAGGGGGGACACCGGGGAGCTGTTTTTT. Translation gives CASSSGRGDTGELFF.

This chain connects TRBV2 to TRBJ2-1; D perhaps matches TRBD1 (6 bases). Germline V CDR1 and CDR2: SNHLY, FYNNEI. Trimming took 3 bases from V and 3 from J, leaving 9 bases between them. The CDR3 has 14 residues. The CDR3 DNA follows: TGTGCCAGCAGTGACGGACAGTACTACAATGAGCAGTTCTTC. It is translated as CASSDGQYYNEQFF.

V and J are TRBV28 and TRBJ2-1; TRBD1 might be the D (5 bases). Trimming left V 6 bases short and J 5 bases short, with 17 bases between. The CDR3 contains 15 residues. The germline V gene has CDR1 MDHEN and CDR2 SYDVKM. CDR3 protein: CASSRGQMTNNEQFF. The CDR3 DNA reads TGTGCCAGCAGCCGTGGACAAATGACCAACAATGAGCAGTTCTTC. Together with reference TRBV28 and TRBJ2-1, the CDR3 gives the full variable domain: DVKVTQSSRYLVKRTGEKVFLECVQDMDHENMFWYRQDPGLGLRLIYFSYDVKMKEKGDIPEGYSVSREKKERFSLILESASTNQTSMYLCASSRGQMTNNEQFFGPGTRLTVL.

J is TRBJ2-1 and V is TRBV5-6; D remains ambiguous. Germline V CDR1 and CDR2: SGHDT, YYEEEE. This CDR3 has 15 residues. Trimming took off 2 bases at V and 4 bases at J, with 13 bases between the two ends. CDR3 region: CASSFGWQGYNEQFF. The CDR3 DNA is TGTGCCAGCAGCTTTGGTTGGCAAGGATACAATGAGCAGTTCTTC. The whole variable domain, remainder taken from reference TRBV5-6 and TRBJ2-1, is DAGVTQSPTHLIKTRGQQVTLRCSPKSGHDTVSWYQQALGQGPQFIFQYYEEEERQRGNFPDRFSGHQFPNYSSELNVNALLLGDSALYLCASSFGWQGYNEQFFGPGTRLTVL.

This rearrangement joins TRBV24-1 to TRBJ2-2; D may correspond to TRBD1 or TRBD2 (5 bases each). V was pared by 7 bases and J by 4 bases, with 12 bases between. CDR1 is KGHDR, CDR2 SFDVKD, per germline. CDR3 length equals 14 residues. Written as DNA, the CDR3 is TGTGCCACCAGGGACATTCGGGGCACCGGGGAGCTGTTTTTT. Translation gives CATRDIRGTGELFF.

This clonotype appeared a single time. The chain uses TRBV28 and TRBJ1-3, with 9 bases aligning to TRBD1. The CDR3 is 19 amino acids. Germline CDR1 is MDHEN and CDR2 is SYDVKM. Germline trimming cut 4 bases from V and 0 bases from J; bases unmatched to any gene: 13. The CDR3 DNA reads as TGTGCCAGCAGTTCTGGACAGGGGTTTGCCGTGGACTCTGGAAACACCATATATTTT. It yields the protein CASSSGQGFAVDSGNTIYF.

This clonotype was counted only a few times. DNA of the CDR3: TGTGCCTGGAGTGAAACAGGGGTGCGCAATCAGCCCCAGCATTTT. It translates to CAWSETGVRNQPQHF. The chain combines TRBV30 with TRBJ1-5; 7 positions match TRBD1. The CDR3 contains 15 residues. The V gene end was trimmed by 1 base and the J gene end by 2 bases; junction bases not matched to a gene: 5. Per the germline V gene, CDR1 is GTSNPN and CDR2 is SVGIG (reference sequence).

The chain has TRBV25-1 and TRBJ1-3; D remains unclear. Trimming took 3 bases from V and 0 from J, leaving 9 bases between them. This CDR3 spans 15 amino acids. Germline V gene sequence: CDR1 MGHDK, CDR2 SYGVNS. CDR3 coding DNA: TGTGCCAGCAGTGAGGGTACCCGCTCTGGAAACACCATATATTTT. Protein product: CASSEGTRSGNTIYF.

V gene TRBV6-2 or TRBV6-3 combines with J gene TRBJ1-1; the D is unclear. V lost 6 bases, J lost 10 bases, and 9 bases lay in between. Germline V gives CDR1 MNHEY, CDR2 SVGEGT. This CDR3 region has 10 residues. CDR3 protein: CASRNVGAFF. Here the CDR3 DNA reads TGTGCCAGCAGGAATGTTGGAGCTTTCTTT.